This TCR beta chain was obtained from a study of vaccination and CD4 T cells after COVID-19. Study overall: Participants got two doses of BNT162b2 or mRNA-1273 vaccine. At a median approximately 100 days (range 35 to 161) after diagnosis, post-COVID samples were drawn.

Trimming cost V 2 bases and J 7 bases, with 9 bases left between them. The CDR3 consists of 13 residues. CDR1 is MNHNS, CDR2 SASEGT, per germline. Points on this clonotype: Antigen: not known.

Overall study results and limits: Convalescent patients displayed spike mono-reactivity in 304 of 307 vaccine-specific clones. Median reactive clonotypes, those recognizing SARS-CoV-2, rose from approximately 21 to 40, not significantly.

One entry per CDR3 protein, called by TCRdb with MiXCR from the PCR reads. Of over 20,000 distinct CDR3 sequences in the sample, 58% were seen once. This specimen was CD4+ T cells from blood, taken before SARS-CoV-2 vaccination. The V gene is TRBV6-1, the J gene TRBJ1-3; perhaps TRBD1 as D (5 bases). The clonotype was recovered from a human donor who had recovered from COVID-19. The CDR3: CASSEIRGNTIYF. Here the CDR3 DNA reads TGTGCCAGCAGTGAAATACGGGGGAACACCATATATTTT.